Described below is a single T cell receptor (beta chain) sequence and its context. What it recognizes is unknown. The data derive from a study of T cells after yellow fever vaccination. Across the whole study: Each low-cell-number fraction was prepared by means of SMART-Seq v4 Ultra Low Input. Study outcomes and limitations: It was a weaker secondary response, yet one that peaked faster, at day 5 versus 15. Contamination of FACS-sorted repertoires by abundant clonotypes from the bulk population could occur.

TCR cDNA was made by 5'RACE template switching, adding a universal primer site and UMIs. Each CDR3 protein gets one entry after TCRdb re-called the 5' RACE reads with MiXCR. Found here are 500,000 to 650,000 distinct CDR3 sequences, roughly 13% of them singletons; the top ten hold around 15%. The germline CDR1 and CDR2 sequences are SGHVS and FNYEAQ. The CDR3 covers 16 residues. V was pared by 0 bases and J by 4 bases, with 13 bases between. The clonotype originates from a young man who received the YFV17D yellow fever vaccine. The V call is TRBV7-6, the J call TRBJ2-1; the D gene is possibly TRBD1 (5 bases). Sequenced here: PBMCs, sampled on the day of the yellow fever booster vaccination. DNA for the CDR3: TGTGCCAGCAGCTTAGCGGACACAATCTTATACAATGAGCAGTTCTTC. Its protein product is CASSLADTILYNEQFF.